This TCR beta chain was recorded in a study of T-cell reconstitution after alpha-beta-depleted transplantation in children. Findings and caveats of the study: Once a year had passed after transplant, T-cell counts and diversity came mostly from newly produced T cells.

On this clonotype itself: Its antigen is unidentified. This may be a read error: a much more frequent sequence differs by one nucleotide.

Preparation of the TCRbeta library used unique molecular identifiers. TCRdb recomputed calls from the PCR reads with MiXCR, one row per CDR3 protein. This sample carries 300,000 to 350,000 distinct CDR3 sequences, about 17% of them seen once, and the ten largest clones take about 41%. Between the trimmed V and J ends, which lost 8 bases and 2 bases, there was a span of 22 bases. From germline, CDR1 is MDHEN and CDR2 SYDVKM. The CDR3 is 16 residues long. This sample comprised PBMCs, mostly from graft donor cells, obtained 360 days after TCRalphabeta/CD19-depleted stem cell transplant. This TCR came from a male patient between 2 and 10 years old who had a stem cell transplant for acute lymphoblastic leukemia, so the T cells may come from the graft donor. The chain recombines TRBV28 with TRBJ2-7, with D perhaps TRBD2 (5 bases). CDR3 bases: TGTGCCAGCGGCAGCGCCCGGGAACATATCACCTACGAGCAGTACTTC. Encoded protein: CASGSAREHITYEQYF.